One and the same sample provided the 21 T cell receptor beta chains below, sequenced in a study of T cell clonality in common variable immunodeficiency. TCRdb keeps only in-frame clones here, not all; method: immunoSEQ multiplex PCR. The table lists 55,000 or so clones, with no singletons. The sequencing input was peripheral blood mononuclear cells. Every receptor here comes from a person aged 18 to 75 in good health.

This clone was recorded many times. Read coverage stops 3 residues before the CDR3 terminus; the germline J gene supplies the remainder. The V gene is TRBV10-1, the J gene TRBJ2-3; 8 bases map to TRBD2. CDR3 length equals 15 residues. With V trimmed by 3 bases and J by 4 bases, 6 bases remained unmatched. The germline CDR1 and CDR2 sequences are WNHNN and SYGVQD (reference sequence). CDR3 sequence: CASSDPAGGADTQYF. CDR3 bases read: TGCGCCAGCAGTGACCCCGCGGGAGGTGCAGATACG.

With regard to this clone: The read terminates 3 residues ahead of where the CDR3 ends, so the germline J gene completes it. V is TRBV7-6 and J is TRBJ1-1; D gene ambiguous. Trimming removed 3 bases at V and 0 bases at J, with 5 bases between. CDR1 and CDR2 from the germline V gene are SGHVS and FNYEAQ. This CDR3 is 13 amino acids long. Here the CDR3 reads CASSFLLNTEAFF. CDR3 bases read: TGTGCCAGCAGCTTCCTACTGAACACTGAA.

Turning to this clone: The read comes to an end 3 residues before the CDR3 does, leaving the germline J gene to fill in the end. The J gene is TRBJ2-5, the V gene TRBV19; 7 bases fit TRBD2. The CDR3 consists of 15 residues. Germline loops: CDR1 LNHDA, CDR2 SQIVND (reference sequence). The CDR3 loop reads CASSIKGRAPATQYF. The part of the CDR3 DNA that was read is TGTGCCAGTAGTATCAAGGGGAGGGCCCCAGCTACC.

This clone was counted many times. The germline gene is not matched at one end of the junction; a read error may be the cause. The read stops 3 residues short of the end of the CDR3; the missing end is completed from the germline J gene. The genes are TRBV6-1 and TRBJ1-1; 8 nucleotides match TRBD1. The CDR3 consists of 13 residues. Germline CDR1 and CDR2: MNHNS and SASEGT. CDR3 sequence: CASREDRGSEAFF. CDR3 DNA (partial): TGTGCCAGCAGGGAAGACAGGGGCTCTGAA.

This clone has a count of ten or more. The sequenced CDR3 bases are TGTGCCTGGCAGAAGGCCGGGACAGGGCTCGAAAAA. It translates to CAWQKAGTGLEK. The complete CDR3 reads CAWQKAGTGLEKLFF. J is TRBJ1-4 and V is TRBV30, with TRBD1 matching over 9 bases. Read sequence stops 3 residues before the CDR3 end, and the germline J gene provides the missing end. After removal of 5 bases from V and 8 bases from J, the junction contained 12 bases not matched to a gene. The germline V gene encodes CDR1 GTSNPN and CDR2 SVGIG (reference sequence). This CDR3 has 15 amino acids.

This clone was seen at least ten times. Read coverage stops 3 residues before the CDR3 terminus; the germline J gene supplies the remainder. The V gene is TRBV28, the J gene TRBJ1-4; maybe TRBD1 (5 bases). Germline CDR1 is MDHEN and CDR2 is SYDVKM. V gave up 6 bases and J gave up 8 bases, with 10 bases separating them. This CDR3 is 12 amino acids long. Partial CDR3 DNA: TGTGCCAGCAGGACCGGGGGAGAAAAA. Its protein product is CASRTGGEK. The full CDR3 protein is CASRTGGEKLFF.

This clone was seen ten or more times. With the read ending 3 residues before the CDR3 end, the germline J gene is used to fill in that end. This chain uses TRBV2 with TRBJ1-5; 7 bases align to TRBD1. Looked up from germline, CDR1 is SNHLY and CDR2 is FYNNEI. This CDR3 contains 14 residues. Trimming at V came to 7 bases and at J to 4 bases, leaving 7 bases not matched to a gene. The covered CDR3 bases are TGTGCCAGCAACGAGGACAGGCTAAATCAGCCC. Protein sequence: CASNEDRLNQP. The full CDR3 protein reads CASNEDRLNQPQHF.

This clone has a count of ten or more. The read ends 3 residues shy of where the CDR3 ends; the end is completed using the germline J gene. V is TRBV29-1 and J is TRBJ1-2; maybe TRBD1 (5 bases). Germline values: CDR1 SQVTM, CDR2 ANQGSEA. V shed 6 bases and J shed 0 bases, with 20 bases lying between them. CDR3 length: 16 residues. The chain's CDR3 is CSVPSTGRVTNYGYTF. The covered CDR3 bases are TGCAGCGTCCCGTCGACGGGCAGGGTCACTAACTATGGC.

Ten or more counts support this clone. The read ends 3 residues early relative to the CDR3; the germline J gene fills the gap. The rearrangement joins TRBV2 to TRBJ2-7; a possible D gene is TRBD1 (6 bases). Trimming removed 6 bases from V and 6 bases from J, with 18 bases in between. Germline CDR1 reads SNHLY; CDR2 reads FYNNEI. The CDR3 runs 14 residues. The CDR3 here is CASSDRSLASEQYF. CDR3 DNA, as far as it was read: TGTGCCAGCAGCGACAGGAGCCTAGCCAGCGAG.

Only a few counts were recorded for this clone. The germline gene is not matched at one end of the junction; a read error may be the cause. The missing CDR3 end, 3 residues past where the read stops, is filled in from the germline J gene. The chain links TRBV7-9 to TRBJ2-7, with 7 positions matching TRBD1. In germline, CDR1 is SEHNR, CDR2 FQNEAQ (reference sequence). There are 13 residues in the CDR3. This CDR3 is CSSSRGQAYEQYF. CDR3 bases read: TGTTCCAGCAGCCGCGGACAGGCCTACGAG.

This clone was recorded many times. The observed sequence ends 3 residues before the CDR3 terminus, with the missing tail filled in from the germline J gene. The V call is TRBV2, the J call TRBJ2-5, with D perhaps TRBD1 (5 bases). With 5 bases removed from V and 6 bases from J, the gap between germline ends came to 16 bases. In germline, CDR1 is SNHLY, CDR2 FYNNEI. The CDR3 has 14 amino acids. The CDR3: CASSLRGPSKTQYF. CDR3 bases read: TGTGCCAGCAGTCTAAGGGGCCCTTCGAAGACC.

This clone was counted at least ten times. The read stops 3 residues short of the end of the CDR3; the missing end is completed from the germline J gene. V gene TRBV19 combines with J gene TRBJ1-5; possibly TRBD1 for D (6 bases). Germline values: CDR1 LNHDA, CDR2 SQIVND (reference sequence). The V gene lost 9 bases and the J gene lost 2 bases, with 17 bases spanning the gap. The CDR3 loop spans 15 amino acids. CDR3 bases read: TGTGCCAGCGGTGAGACAGGTCTTGGCAATCAGCCC. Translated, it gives CASGETGLGNQP. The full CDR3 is CASGETGLGNQPQHF.

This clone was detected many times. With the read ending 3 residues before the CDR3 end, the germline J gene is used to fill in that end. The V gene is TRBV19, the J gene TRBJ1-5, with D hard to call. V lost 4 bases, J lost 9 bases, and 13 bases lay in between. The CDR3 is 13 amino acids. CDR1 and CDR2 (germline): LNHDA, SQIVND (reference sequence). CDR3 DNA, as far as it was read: TGTGCCAGTAGTACCGAGACTGTCACGCCC. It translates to CASSTETVTP. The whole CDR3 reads CASSTETVTPQHF. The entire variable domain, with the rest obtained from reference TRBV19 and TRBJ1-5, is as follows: DGGITQSPKYLFRKEGQNVTLSCEQNLNHDAMYWYRQDPGQGLRLIYYSQIVNDFQKGDIAEGYSVSREKKESFPLTVTSAQKNPTAFYLCASSTETVTPQHFGDGTRLSIL.

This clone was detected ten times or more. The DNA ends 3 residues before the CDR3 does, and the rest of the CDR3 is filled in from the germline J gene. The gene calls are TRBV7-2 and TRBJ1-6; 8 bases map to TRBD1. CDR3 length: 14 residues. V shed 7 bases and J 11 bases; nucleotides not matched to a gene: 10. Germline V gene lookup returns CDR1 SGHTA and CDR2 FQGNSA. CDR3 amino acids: CASTQTGVAAPLHF. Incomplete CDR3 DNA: TGTGCCAGCACCCAGACAGGGGTAGCGGCACCC.

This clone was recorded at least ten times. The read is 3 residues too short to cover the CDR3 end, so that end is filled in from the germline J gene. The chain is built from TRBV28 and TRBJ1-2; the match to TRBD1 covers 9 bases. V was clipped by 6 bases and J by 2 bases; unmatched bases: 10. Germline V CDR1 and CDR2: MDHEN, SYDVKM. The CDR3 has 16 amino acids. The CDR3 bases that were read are TGTGCCAGCAGCCCTGGGGGACAGGGCGCCAACTATGGC. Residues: CASSPGGQGANYG. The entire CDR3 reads CASSPGGQGANYGYTF.

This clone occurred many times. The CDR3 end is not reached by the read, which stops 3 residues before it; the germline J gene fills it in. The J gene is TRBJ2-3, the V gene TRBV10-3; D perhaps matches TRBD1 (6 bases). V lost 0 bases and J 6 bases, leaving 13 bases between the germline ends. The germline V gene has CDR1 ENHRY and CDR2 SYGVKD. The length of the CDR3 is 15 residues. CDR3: CAISESDRFSDTQYF. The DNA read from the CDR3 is TGTGCCATCAGTGAGTCCGACAGGTTCAGTGATACG.

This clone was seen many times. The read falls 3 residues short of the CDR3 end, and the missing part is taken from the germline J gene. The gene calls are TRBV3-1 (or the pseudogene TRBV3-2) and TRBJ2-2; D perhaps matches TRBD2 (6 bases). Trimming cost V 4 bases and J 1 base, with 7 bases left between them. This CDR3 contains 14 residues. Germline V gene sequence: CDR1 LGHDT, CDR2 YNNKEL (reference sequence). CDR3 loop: CASSRSGNTGELFF. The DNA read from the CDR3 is TGTGCCAGCAGCCGTAGCGGGAACACCGGGGAG.

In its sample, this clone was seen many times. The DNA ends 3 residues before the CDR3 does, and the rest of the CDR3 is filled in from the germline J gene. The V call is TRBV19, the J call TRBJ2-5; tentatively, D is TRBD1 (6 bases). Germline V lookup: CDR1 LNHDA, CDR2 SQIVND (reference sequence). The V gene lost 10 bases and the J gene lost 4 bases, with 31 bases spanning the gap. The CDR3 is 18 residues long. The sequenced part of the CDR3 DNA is TGTGCCACCAGCAGGTATCTGGGGGCCTTTAGTCTTTCAGAGACC. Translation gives CATSRYLGAFSLSET. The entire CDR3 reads CATSRYLGAFSLSETQYF.

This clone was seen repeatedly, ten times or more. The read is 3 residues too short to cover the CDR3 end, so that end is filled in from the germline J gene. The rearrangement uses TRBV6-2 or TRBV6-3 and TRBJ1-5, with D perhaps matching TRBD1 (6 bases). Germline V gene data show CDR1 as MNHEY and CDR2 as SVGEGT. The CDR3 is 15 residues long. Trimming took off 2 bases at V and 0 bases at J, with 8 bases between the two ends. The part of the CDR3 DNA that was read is TGTGCCAGCAGTTACGGACAGTATAGCAATCAGCCC. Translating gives CASSYGQYSNQP. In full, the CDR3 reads CASSYGQYSNQPQHF.

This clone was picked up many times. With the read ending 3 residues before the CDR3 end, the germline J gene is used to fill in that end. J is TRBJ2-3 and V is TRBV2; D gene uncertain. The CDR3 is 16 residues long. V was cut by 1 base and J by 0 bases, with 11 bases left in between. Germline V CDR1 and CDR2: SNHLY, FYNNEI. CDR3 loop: CASSEEGPASTDTQYF. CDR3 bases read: TGTGCCAGCAGTGAAGAGGGTCCAGCTAGCACAGATACG.

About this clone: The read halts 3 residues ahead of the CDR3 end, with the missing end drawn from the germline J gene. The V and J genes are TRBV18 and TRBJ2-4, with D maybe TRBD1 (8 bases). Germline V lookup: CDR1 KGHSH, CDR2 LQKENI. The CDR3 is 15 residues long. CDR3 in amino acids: CASSRRTGTNYGQYF. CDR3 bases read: TGTGCCAGCTCACGACGGACAGGGACTAACTATGGT.